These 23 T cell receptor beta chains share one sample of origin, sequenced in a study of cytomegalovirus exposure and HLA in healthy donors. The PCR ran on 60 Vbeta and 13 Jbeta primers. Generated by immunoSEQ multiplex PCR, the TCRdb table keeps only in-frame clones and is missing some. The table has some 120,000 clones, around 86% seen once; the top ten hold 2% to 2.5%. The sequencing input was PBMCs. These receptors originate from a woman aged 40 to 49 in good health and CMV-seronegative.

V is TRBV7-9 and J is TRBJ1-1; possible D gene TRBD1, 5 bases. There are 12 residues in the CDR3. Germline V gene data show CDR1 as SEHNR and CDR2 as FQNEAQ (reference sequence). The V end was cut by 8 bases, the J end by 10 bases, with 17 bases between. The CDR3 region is CASVGGAPSAFF. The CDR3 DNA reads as TGTGCCAGCGTCGGCGGGGCGCCGTCAGCTTTCTTT.

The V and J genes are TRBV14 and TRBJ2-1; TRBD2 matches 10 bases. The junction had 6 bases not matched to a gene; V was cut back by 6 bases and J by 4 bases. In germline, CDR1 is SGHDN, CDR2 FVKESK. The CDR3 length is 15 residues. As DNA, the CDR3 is TGTGCCAGCAGTTTGAGACTAGCGGGTTACAATGAGCAGTTCTTC. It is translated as CASSLRLAGYNEQFF.

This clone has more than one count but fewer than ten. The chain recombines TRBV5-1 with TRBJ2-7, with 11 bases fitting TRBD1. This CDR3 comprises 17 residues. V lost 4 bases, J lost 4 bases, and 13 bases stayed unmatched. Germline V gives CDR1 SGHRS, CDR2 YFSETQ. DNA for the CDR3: TGCGCCAGCAGCGCGATTACCGGGACAGGGGGAAGTTACGAGCAGTACTTC. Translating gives CASSAITGTGGSYEQYF. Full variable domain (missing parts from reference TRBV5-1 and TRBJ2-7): KAGVTQTPRYLIKTRGQQVTLSCSPISGHRSVSWYQQTPGQGLQFLFEYFSETQRNKGNFPGRFSGRQFSNSRSEMNVSTLELGDSALYLCASSAITGTGGSYEQYFGPGTRLTVT.

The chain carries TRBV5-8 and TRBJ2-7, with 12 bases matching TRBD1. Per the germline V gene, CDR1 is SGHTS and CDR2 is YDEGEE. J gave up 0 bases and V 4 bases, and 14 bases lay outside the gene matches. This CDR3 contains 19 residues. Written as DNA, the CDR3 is TGTGCCAGCAGCAAATTACCGGGACAGGGGGCGATTAGCTCCTACGAGCAGTACTTC. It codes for CASSKLPGQGAISSYEQYF. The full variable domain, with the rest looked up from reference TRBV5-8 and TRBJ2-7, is EAGVTQSPTHLIKTRGQQATLRCSPISGHTSVYWYQQALGLGLQFLLWYDEGEERNRGNFPPRFSGRQFPNYSSELNVNALELEDSALYLCASSKLPGQGAISSYEQYFGPGTRLTVT.

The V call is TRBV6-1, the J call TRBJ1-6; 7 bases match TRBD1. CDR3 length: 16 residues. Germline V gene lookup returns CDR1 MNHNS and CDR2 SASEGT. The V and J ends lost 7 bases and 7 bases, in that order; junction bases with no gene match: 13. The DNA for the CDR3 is TGTGCCAGCATTGAGGTCCCGGGACAGATGAATTCACCCCTCCACTTT. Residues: CASIEVPGQMNSPLHF.

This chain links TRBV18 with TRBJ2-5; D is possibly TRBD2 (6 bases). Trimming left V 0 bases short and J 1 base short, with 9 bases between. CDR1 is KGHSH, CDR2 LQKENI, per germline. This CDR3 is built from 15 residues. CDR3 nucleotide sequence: TGTGCCAGCTCACCACCCCGGGGGACCCAAGAGACCCAGTACTTC. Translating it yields CASSPPRGTQETQYF. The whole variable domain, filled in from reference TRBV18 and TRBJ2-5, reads NAGVMQNPRHLVRRRGQEARLRCSPMKGHSHVYWYRQLPEEGLKFMVYLQKENIIDESGMPKERFSAEFPKEGPSILRIQQVVRGDSAAYFCASSPPRGTQETQYFGPGTRLLVL.

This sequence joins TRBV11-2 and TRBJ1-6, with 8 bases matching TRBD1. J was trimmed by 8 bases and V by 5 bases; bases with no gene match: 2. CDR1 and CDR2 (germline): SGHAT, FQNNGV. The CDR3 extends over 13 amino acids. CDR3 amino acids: CASSVQGDSPLHF. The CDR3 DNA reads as TGTGCCAGCAGCGTACAGGGGGATTCACCCCTCCACTTT.

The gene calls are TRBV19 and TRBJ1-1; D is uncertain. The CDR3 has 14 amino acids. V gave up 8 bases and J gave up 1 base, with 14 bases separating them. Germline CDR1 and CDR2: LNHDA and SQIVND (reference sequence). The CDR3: CASRRDISNTEAFF. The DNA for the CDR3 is TGTGCCAGTCGGAGGGATATTTCGAACACTGAAGCTTTCTTT.

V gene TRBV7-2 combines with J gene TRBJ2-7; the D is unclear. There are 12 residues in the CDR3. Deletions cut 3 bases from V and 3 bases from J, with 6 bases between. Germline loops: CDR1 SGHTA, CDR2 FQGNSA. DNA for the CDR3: TGTGCCAGCAGCTTTTCGGGCTACGAGCAGTACTTC. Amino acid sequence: CASSFSGYEQYF.

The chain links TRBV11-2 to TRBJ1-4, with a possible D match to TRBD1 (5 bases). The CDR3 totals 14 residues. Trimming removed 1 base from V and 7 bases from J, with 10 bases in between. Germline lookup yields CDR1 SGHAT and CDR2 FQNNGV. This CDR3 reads CASSLGREGEKLFF. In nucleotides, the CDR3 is TGTGCCAGCAGCTTAGGCAGGGAAGGTGAAAAACTGTTTTTT.

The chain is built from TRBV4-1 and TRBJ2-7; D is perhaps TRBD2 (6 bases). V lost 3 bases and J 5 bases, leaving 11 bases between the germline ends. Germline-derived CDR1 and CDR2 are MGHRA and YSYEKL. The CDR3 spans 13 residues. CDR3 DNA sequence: TGCGCCAGCAGCCACATACTAGCAGACGAGCAGTACTTC. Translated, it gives CASSHILADEQYF.

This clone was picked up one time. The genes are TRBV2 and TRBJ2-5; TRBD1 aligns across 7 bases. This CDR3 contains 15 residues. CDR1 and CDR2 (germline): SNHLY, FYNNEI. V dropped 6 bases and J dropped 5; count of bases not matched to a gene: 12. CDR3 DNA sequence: TGTGCCAGCAGCTTGAGGGGGCTCCTCGAGGAGACCCAGTACTTC. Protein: CASSLRGLLEETQYF.

This chain's CDR3 is CASRLQGVVGYTF. The CDR3 region has the DNA TGTGCCAGCAGGCTACAGGGGGTGGTAGGCTACACCTTC. The genes are TRBV6-1 and TRBJ1-2; 8 bases align to TRBD1. The V gene's germline CDR1 is MNHNS and CDR2 SASEGT. The V segment lost 6 bases and the J segment 8 bases; nucleotides outside the gene matches: 8. This CDR3 has 13 amino acids.

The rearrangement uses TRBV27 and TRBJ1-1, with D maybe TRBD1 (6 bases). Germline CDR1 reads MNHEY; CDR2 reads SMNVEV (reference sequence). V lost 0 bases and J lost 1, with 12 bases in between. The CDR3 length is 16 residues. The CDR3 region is CASSLSAGASNTEAFF. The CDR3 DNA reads TGTGCCAGCAGTTTATCCGCGGGGGCCTCGAACACTGAAGCTTTCTTT.

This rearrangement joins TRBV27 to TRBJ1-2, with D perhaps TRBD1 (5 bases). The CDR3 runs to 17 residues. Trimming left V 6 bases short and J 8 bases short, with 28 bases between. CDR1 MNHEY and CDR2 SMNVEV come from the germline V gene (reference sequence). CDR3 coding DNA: TGTGCCAGCAGCCCCCACACCCCGGGGAGGGGAATGAGGGGCTACACCTTC. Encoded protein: CASSPHTPGRGMRGYTF.

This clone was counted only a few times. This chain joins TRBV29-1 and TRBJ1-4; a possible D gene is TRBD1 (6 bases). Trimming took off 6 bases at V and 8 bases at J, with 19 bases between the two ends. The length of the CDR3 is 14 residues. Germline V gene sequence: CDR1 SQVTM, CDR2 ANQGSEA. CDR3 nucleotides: TGCAGCGTCCAGCTGGGAGGGGGTTCGGAAAAACTGTTTTTT. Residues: CSVQLGGGSEKLFF.

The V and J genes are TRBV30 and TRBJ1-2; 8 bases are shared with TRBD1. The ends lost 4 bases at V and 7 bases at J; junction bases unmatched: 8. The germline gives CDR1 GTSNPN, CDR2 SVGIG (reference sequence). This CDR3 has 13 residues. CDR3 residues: CAWTAGGLGGYTF. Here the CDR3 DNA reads TGTGCCTGGACGGCAGGGGGCCTAGGTGGCTACACCTTC.

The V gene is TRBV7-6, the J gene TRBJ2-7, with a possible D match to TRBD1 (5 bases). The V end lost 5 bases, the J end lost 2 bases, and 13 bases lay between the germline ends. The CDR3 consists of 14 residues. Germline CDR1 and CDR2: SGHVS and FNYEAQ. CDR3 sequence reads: CASSLPGKTYEQYF. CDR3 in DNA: TGTGCCAGCAGCCTACCAGGGAAGACCTACGAGCAGTACTTC.

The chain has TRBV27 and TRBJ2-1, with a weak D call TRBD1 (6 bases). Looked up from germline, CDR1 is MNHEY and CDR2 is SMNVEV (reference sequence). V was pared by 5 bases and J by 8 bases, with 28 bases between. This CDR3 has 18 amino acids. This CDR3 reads CASSNIFEGQGRMDEQFF. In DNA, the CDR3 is TGTGCCAGCAGTAATATCTTTGAGGGTCAGGGGCGCATGGATGAGCAGTTCTTC.

The CDR3 here is CASSSAGAYGYTF. The DNA of the CDR3 is TGTGCCAGCAGTTCGGCAGGGGCCTATGGCTACACCTTC. The chain couples TRBV6-6 to TRBJ1-2; TRBD1 is a possible D gene (6 bases). This CDR3 spans 13 amino acids. V was clipped by 4 bases and J by 4 bases, with 10 bases between them. Germline lookup yields CDR1 MNHNY and CDR2 SVGAGI (reference sequence).

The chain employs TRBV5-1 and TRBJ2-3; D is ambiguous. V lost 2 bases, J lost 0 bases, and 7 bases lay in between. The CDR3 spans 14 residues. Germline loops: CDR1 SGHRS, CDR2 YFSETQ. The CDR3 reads CASSLIVSTDTQYF. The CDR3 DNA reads TGCGCCAGCAGCTTAATAGTGAGCACAGATACGCAGTATTTT.

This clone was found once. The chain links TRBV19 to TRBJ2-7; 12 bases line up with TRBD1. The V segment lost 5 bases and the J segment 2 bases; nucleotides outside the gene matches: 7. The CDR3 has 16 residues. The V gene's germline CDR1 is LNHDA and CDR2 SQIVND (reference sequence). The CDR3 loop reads CASSPGQGASPYEQYF. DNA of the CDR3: TGTGCCAGTAGTCCGGGACAGGGGGCGAGCCCCTACGAGCAGTACTTC.

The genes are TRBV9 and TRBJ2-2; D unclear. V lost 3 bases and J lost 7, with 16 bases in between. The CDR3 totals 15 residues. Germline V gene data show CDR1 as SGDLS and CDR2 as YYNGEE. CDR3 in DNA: TGTGCCAGCAGCGCCTCATCTAGGAAGGTCGGGGAGCTGTTTTTT. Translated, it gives CASSASSRKVGELFF.